This TCR beta chain was retrieved from a study of blood T cell repertoires in COVID-19. The wider study: PBMCs, B-cell-depleted T cells, or T cells provided the cDNA or gDNA that made up the material.

Authors' analysis steps: Scientists estimated how many nucleated cells there were by amplifying reference gene primers. Clones were sequenced by immunoSEQ multiplex PCR, and TCRdb holds only the in-frame ones, with some missing. V and J calls and clone size are given by that table; D and trimming were obtained from the DNA. Of about 370,000 clones listed, roughly 90% were seen once; the top ten hold around 3%. The germline CDR1 and CDR2 sequences are MNHEY and SMNVEV (reference sequence). There are 17 residues in the CDR3. The V and J ends lost 6 bases and 0 bases respectively, with 18 bases between them.

The receptor was isolated from a woman aged 25-40 years with COVID-19, enrolled during active disease. This chain links TRBV27 with TRBJ1-5; TRBD1 is a possible D gene (5 bases). The sample taken for sequencing was peripheral blood. DNA for the CDR3: TGTGCCAGCAGCACTACAGGCGTGGGATATAGCAATCAGCCCCAGCATTTT. It yields the protein CASSTTGVGYSNQPQHF.